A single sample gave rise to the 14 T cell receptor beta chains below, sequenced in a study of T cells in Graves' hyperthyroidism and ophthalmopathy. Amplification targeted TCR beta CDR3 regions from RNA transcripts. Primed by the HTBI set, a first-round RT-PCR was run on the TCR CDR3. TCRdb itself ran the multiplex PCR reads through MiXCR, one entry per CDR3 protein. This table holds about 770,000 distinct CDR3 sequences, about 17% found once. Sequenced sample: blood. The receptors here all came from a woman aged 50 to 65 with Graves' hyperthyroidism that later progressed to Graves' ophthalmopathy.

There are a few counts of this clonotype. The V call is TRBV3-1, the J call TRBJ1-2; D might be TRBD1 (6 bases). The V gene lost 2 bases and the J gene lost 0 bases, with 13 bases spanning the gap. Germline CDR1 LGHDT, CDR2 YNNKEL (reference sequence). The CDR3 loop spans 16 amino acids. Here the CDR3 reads CASSQTRGVTNYGYTF. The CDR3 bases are TGTGCCAGCAGCCAAACGAGGGGGGTAACTAACTATGGCTACACCTTC.

The chain's CDR3 is CAWGGLSANSGANVLTF. CDR3 nucleotide sequence: TGTGCCTGGGGTGGGTTATCCGCAAACTCTGGGGCCAACGTCCTGACTTTC. The chain uses TRBV30 and TRBJ2-6; the D is unclear. V lost 5 bases to trimming and J lost 0 bases, with 17 bases between them. Per the germline V gene, CDR1 is GTSNPN and CDR2 is SVGIG (reference sequence). The CDR3 covers 17 residues.

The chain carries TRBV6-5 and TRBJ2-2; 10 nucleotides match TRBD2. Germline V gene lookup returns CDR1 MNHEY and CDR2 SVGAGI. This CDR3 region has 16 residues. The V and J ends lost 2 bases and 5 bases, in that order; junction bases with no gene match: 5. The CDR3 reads CASSYLAGEQTGELFF. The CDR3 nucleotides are TGTGCCAGCAGTTACCTAGCGGGGGAACAAACCGGGGAGCTGTTTTTT.

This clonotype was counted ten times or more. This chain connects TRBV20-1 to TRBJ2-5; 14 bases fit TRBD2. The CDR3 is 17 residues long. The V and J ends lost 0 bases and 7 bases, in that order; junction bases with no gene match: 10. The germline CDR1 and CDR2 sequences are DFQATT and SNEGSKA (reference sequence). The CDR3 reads CSAREGLAGASIGTQYF. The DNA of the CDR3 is TGCAGTGCTAGAGAGGGACTAGCGGGGGCCTCCATCGGGACCCAGTACTTC.

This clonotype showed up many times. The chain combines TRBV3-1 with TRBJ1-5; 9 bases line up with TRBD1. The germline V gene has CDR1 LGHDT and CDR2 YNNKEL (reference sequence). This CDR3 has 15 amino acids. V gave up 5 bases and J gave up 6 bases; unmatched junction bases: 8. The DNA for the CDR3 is TGTGCCAGCAGCTCGACACAGGGGGCACGTCAGCCCCAGCATTTT. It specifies CASSSTQGARQPQHF.

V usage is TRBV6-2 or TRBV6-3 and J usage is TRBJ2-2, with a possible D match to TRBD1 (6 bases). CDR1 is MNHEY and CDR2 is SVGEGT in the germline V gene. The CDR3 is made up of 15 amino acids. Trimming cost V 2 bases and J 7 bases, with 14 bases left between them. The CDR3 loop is CASSYPSGARGELFF. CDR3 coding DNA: TGTGCCAGCAGTTACCCTTCAGGGGCGCGCGGGGAGCTGTTTTTT.

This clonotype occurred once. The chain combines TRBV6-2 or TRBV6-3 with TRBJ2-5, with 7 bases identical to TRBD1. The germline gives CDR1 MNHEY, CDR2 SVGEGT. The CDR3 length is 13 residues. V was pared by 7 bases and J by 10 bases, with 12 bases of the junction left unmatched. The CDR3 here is CASKQGTVTRQYF. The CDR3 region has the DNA TGTGCCAGCAAACAAGGGACAGTTACGCGCCAGTACTTC.

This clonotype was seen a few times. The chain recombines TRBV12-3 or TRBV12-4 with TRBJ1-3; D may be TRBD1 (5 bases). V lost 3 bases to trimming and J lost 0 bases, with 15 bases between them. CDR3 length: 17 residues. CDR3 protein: CASSFAGRTNSGNTIYF. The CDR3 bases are TGTGCCAGCAGTTTTGCAGGGCGTACGAACTCTGGAAACACCATATATTTT.

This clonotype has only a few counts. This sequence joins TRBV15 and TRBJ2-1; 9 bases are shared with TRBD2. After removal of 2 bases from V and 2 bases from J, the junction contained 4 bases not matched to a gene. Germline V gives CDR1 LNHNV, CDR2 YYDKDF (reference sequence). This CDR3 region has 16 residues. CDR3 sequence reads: CATSRTGTSPYNEQFF. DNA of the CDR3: TGTGCCACCAGCAGAACCGGGACTAGCCCCTACAATGAGCAGTTCTTC.

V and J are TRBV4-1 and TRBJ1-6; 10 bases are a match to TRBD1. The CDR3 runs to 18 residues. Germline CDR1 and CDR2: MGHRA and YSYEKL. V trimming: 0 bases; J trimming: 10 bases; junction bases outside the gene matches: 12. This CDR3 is CASSQDLVGGTGESPLHF. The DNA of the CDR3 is TGCGCCAGCAGCCAAGATCTTGTAGGTGGGACAGGGGAATCACCCCTCCACTTT.

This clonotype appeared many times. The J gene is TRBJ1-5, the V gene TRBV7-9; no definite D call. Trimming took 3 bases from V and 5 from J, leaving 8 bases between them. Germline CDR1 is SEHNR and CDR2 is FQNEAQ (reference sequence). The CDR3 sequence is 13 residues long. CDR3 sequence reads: CASSFGPDQPQHF. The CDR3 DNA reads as TGTGCCAGCAGCTTTGGTCCAGATCAGCCCCAGCATTTT.

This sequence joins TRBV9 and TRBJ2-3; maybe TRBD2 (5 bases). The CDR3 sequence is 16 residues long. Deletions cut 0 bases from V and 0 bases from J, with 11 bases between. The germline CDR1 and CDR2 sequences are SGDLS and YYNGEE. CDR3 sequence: CASSVGAGPSTDTQYF. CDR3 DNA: TGTGCCAGCAGCGTAGGCGCGGGCCCTAGCACAGATACGCAGTATTTT.

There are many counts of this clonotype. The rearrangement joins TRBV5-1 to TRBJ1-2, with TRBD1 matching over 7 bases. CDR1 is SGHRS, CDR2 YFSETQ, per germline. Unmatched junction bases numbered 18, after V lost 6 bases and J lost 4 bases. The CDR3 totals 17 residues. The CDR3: CASTIRGGTEATYGYTF. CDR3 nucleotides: TGCGCCAGCACGATCCGGGGGGGGACAGAAGCTACCTATGGCTACACCTTC.

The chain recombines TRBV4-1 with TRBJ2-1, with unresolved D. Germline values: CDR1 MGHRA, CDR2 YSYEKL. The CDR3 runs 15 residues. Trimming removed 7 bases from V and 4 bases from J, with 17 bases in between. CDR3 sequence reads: CASTAWKSVYNEQFF. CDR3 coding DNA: TGCGCCAGCACCGCATGGAAGAGCGTTTACAATGAGCAGTTCTTC.